This note documents a single TCR beta chain sequence. No cognate antigen has been identified for it. Per-base qualities were not stored, and no clone one base away is much larger. The sample originates from a study of blood T cells in healthy people across ages (dated by TCRdb to between 2014 and 2017). Looking at the study overall: Template switching captured roughly one uniquely barcoded TCR beta cDNA molecule per two T cells in model experiments. Four age groups were formed from the donors: young (average approximately 17 years), middle-aged (roughly 38), aged (62) and long-lived (about 80). To track age-related changes in TCR beta repertoire diversity, the study relied on deep sequencing normalized with unique cDNA molecular identifiers. To avoid experimental bias, donors of different ages were distributed randomly across sequencing lanes. For two donors (one aged 18 to 29 and one aged 80 or older), the study analyzed two additional independent replicas of 1 million unique cDNA reads from the same blood draw. The study at large found these results: As age increased, observed TCR beta diversity per million T cells dropped in a roughly linear way, and a significant reduction was already evident by age roughly 36. Estimates of total diversity from one million sequenced T cells were regarded as lower bounds and underestimates. Because the CMV infection status of the donors was unknown, age-related changes in expanded clonotypes may potentially have been confounded. The percentage of naive T cells measured by flow cytometry correlated strongly with observed TCR beta diversity. Compared with the aged group, the long-lived group had more naive CD4+ T cells, fewer expanded clones and increased TCR diversity, a pattern suggesting age selection. Because profiling used bulk unsorted PBMCs, naive and antigen-experienced compartments could not be compared conclusively.

Library generation was performed with 5' RACE. The run used an Illumina HiSeq 2500. The second PCR ran for about 7 to 11 cycles and used a J-beta primer mix along with a sample-barcoded 5' primer. A template-switch 5' adaptor carrying 12 random nucleotides introduced a unique molecular identifier onto each TCR beta cDNA molecule. Each sample yielded at least 3 million CDR3-containing paired-end reads. First-strand cDNA synthesis was performed from all RNA using the Mint cDNA synthesis kit, with priming by a TRBC-specific oligonucleotide. All cDNA was treated with uracil-DNA glycosylase and then went through a first 18-cycle PCR with the universal primers M1SS and BC2_uni_R. The original methods were these. For normalization, 1 million high-quality reads were randomly selected from each sample, with every read carrying a distinct molecular identifier. Reads sharing molecular identifiers were discarded rather than binned into consensus sequences. MiTCR, set to a Q25 quality threshold and the strictest error-elimination algorithm, was used for CDR3 identification, clonotype clustering and error correction. A nonparametric unseen species model with Euler transformation was used to estimate a lower bound on total TCR beta diversity. TCRdb trimmed the raw reads at Q25, called clones with MiXCR and kept productive beta chains. Duplicate CDR3 protein sequences are folded into a single record with the most common DNA and genes. The V and J calls reflect TCRdb's pipeline rather than the authors' work. Counted in this sample were roughly 500,000 distinct CDR3 sequences; 25% to 30% of them appeared once. Around 20% of the sample comes from the top ten.

The roughly 37 donors, aged about 6 to 95 years, were systemically healthy Caucasian individuals from Russia. Roughly 9 milliliters of peripheral blood were drawn from each donor into EDTA-treated Vacutainer tubes. Ficoll-Paque density-gradient centrifugation was used to isolate PBMCs, with at least 6.5 million per sample. Total RNA, at least 6 micrograms per sample, was extracted from PBMCs with Trizol reagent. For every donor, an aliquot of PBMCs went through flow cytometry to measure the percentages of naive CD45RAhigh/CD27high T cells. The germline V gene encodes CDR1 SGHTA and CDR2 FQGNSA. The germline ends are 21 bases apart after V is trimmed by 3 bases and J by 3 bases. Spanning cysteine to phenylalanine, the CDR3 consists of 18 amino acids. Only the CDR3 region is kept as DNA, spanning 54 bases read in frame from base 1.

This receptor chain uses TRBV7-2 and TRBJ2-1; possibly the D gene is TRBD2, per 6 matching bases. This receptor was obtained from a woman between 65 and 79 years old in good health. The sample was blood. The CDR3: CASSFRFERATHYNEQFF. The nucleotide sequence reads TGTGCCAGCAGCTTTCGTTTTGAGCGGGCCACCCACTACAATGAGCAGTTCTTC.